The 14 T cell receptor beta chains given below trace back to one sample, sequenced in a study of blood T cell repertoires in COVID-19. Clones were read by immunoSEQ multiplex PCR, and TCRdb kept only the in-frame ones, dropping some. The table includes a few hundred thousand clones, approximately 84% detected once. Sequences were obtained from PBMCs or T cells enriched from blood (not recorded which). Source of these receptors: a woman aged 25 to 45 who had recovered from COVID-19.

The rearrangement links TRBV28 to TRBJ1-2; 7 bases line up with TRBD1. The germline CDR1 and CDR2 sequences are MDHEN and SYDVKM. The CDR3 runs to 13 residues. Trimming cost V 6 bases and J 5 bases; bases outside gene matches: 6. CDR3 amino acids: CASRAGQSYGYTF. In DNA, the CDR3 is TGTGCCAGCAGGGCGGGACAGTCTTATGGCTACACCTTC.

The chain links TRBV24-1 to TRBJ2-7; TRBD1 is a possible D gene (6 bases). This CDR3 contains 13 residues. V lost 2 bases, J lost 9 bases, and 13 bases lay in between. Germline-derived CDR1 and CDR2 are KGHDR and SFDVKD. The CDR3 bases are TGTGCCACCAGTGATTCTGGGGCACAGGGGCAGTACTTC. It specifies CATSDSGAQGQYF.

The genes are TRBV19 and TRBJ1-2; 9 nucleotides match TRBD1. Germline CDR1 and CDR2: LNHDA and SQIVND (reference sequence). This CDR3 region has 18 residues. With 4 bases clipped from V and 7 bases from J, the junction kept 19 bases outside the gene matches. Written as DNA, the CDR3 is TGTGCCAGTAGTACCACACACGGGCTACAGGGGGCGAGGCGTGGCTACACCTTC. Encoded protein: CASSTTHGLQGARRGYTF.

The chain couples TRBV6-5 to TRBJ2-7; D is undetermined. The CDR3 runs to 14 residues. CDR1 is MNHEY, CDR2 SVGAGI, per germline. Trimming took 0 bases from V and 2 from J, leaving 8 bases between them. CDR3 sequence: CASSYSQTTYEQYF. The DNA of the CDR3 is TGTGCCAGCAGTTACTCACAGACCACCTACGAGCAGTACTTC.

This clone was counted between two and nine times. The chain has TRBV7-6 and TRBJ2-1, with a tentative D call TRBD2 (6 bases). Between the trimmed V and J ends, which lost 4 bases and 0 bases, there was a span of 16 bases. The CDR3 contains 17 residues. Germline CDR1 is SGHVS and CDR2 is FNYEAQ. CDR3 sequence: CASSSGARGYSYNEQFF. As DNA, the CDR3 is TGTGCCAGCAGCTCGGGAGCGAGGGGATACTCCTACAATGAGCAGTTCTTC.

This chain links TRBV3-1 (or the pseudogene TRBV3-2) with TRBJ2-7; 8 bases match TRBD1. After removal of 4 bases from V and 6 bases from J, the junction contained 5 bases not matched to a gene. CDR3 length: 13 amino acids. CDR1 is LGHDT, CDR2 YNNKEL, per germline (reference sequence). CDR3 sequence: CASSPGTGFEQYF. The DNA for the CDR3 is TGTGCCAGCAGCCCCGGGACAGGCTTCGAGCAGTACTTC.

V gene TRBV29-1 combines with J gene TRBJ1-5; 7 bases align to TRBD1. Germline V gives CDR1 SQVTM, CDR2 ANQGSEA. The CDR3 loop spans 13 amino acids. Trimming took 6 bases from V and 7 from J; bases not matched to a gene: 9. The CDR3 spells CSVAHRGDQPQHF. In DNA, the CDR3 is TGCAGCGTCGCCCACAGGGGCGACCAGCCCCAGCATTTT.

The genes are TRBV27 and TRBJ2-3, with D perhaps TRBD2 (5 bases). CDR3 length equals 13 residues. Germline V CDR1 and CDR2: MNHEY, SMNVEV (reference sequence). V was pared by 6 bases and J by 3 bases, with 10 bases between. The DNA for the CDR3 is TGTGCCAGCAGAACTACTAGGACAGATACGCAGTATTTT. It specifies CASRTTRTDTQYF.

This clone has more than one count but fewer than ten. The chain links TRBV18 to TRBJ2-7; 11 nucleotides agree with TRBD1. V dropped 10 bases and J dropped 5; count of bases not matched to a gene: 10. CDR3 length: 14 amino acids. Germline CDR1 reads KGHSH; CDR2 reads LQKENI. DNA for the CDR3: TGTGCCACCACGACGGGACAGGGGGTTAACGAGCAGTACTTC. Its protein product is CATTTGQGVNEQYF.

There are a few counts of this clone. The V and J genes are TRBV2 and TRBJ2-2, with 11 bases matching TRBD1. V was clipped by 6 bases and J by 8 bases; unmatched bases: 11. Germline V gene lookup returns CDR1 SNHLY and CDR2 FYNNEI. The CDR3 has 16 residues. The CDR3, as DNA: TGTGCCAGCAGCCTAACCGGGACAGGGGGTAATGGGGAGCTGTTTTTT. Its translation is CASSLTGTGGNGELFF.

V is TRBV28 and J is TRBJ2-2, with 9 bases lining up with TRBD1. The length of the CDR3 is 18 residues. The V gene end was trimmed by 3 bases and the J gene end by 4 bases; junction bases not matched to a gene: 12. Germline values: CDR1 MDHEN, CDR2 SYDVKM. The DNA of the CDR3 is TGTGCCAGCAGTTTGAAGTCGGTCGGGACAGGGATCACCGGGGAGCTGTTTTTT. It codes for CASSLKSVGTGITGELFF.

The chain carries TRBV19 and TRBJ2-3, with D tentatively TRBD1 (5 bases). The length of the CDR3 is 14 residues. V lost 3 bases and J lost 4, with 11 bases in between. Germline V gene data show CDR1 as LNHDA and CDR2 as SQIVND (reference sequence). In DNA, the CDR3 is TGTGCCAGTAGTATTTCGGCAGGGTCAGATACGCAGTATTTT. Its translation: CASSISAGSDTQYF.

The chain carries TRBV19 and TRBJ1-1; no clear D. V lost 0 bases, J lost 3 bases, and 8 bases lay in between. Per the germline V gene, CDR1 is LNHDA and CDR2 is SQIVND (reference sequence). CDR3 length: 14 amino acids. CDR3 coding DNA: TGTGCCAGTAGTATAGAGGACGGGGACACTGAAGCTTTCTTT. Translating gives CASSIEDGDTEAFF.

This chain connects TRBV28 to TRBJ1-4; the D gene is possibly TRBD1 (6 bases). Germline lookup yields CDR1 MDHEN and CDR2 SYDVKM. CDR3 size: 15 residues. Trimming shortened V by 3 bases and J by 8 bases, and 16 bases separated the two germline ends. DNA of the CDR3: TGTGCCAGCAGTTTCCCGGCGGGGGCGGGAGAAAAACTGTTTTTT. Translating gives CASSFPAGAGEKLFF.